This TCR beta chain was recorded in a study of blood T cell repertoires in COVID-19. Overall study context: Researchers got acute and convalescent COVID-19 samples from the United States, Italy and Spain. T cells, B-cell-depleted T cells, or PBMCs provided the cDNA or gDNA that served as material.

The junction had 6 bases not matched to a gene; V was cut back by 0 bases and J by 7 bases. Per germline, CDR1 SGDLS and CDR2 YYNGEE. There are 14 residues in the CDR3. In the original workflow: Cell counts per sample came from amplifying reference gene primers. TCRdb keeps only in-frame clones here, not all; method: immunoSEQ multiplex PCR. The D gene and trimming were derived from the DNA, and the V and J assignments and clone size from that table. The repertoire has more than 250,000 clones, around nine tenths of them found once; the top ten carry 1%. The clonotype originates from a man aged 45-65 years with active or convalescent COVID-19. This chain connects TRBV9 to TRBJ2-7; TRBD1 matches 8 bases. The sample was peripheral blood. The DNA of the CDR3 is TGTGCCAGCAGCGTAGGACAGGGGATCTGGGAGCAGTACTTC. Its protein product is CASSVGQGIWEQYF.